This is a list of T cell receptor beta chains from one sample in a study of blood T cell repertoires in COVID-19. Repertoires were generated with immunoSEQ multiplex PCR, while TCRdb's copy carries only in-frame clones and drops some. The sample yields about 160,000 clones, around four fifths seen once. Input material: peripheral blood. These receptors came from a man between 65 and 85 years old with acute or convalescent COVID-19. Each CDR3 is given with its conserved first and last residue. The D gene is left open where the match is weak. Rows give clone size only sometimes, using once, few, many, or a class for an expanded clone.

length: 14
J: TRBJ2-1
size: once
D: -
V: TRBV5-4
CDR3: CASSYGSTYNEQFF
DNA: TGTGCCAGCAGCTACGGGAGCACCTACAATGAGCAGTTCTTC

length: 15
J: TRBJ1-2
size: -
D: TRBD1
V: TRBV6-5
CDR3: CASRSQGARRYGYTF
DNA: TGTGCCAGCAGATCTCAGGGGGCAAGGAGGTATGGCTACACCTTC

length: 15
J: TRBJ1-1
size: -
D: TRBD1
V: TRBV24-1
CDR3: CATSETGQGSTEAFF
DNA: TGTGCCACCAGTGAAACGGGACAGGGGAGTACTGAAGCTTTCTTT

length: 14
J: TRBJ1-5
size: -
D: -
V: TRBV6-6
CDR3: CASSRGQFNQPQHF
DNA: TGTGCCAGCAGTAGAGGACAGTTCAATCAGCCCCAGCATTTT

length: 14
J: TRBJ1-4
size: few
D: -
V: TRBV28
CDR3: CATTPAGVNEKLFF
DNA: TGTGCCACCACCCCCGCGGGGGTTAATGAAAAACTGTTTTTT

length: 13
J: TRBJ2-2
size: -
D: -
V: TRBV25-1
CDR3: CASSALVTGELFF
DNA: TGTGCCAGCAGTGCATTAGTGACCGGGGAGCTGTTTTTT

length: 14
J: TRBJ2-2
size: -
D: -
V: TRBV7-2
CDR3: CASSSDSGTGELFF
DNA: TGTGCCAGCAGCTCCGATAGCGGCACCGGGGAGCTGTTTTTT

length: 17
J: TRBJ1-1
size: -
D: TRBD1
V: TRBV14
CDR3: CASSQRTRTGLITEAFF
DNA: TGTGCCAGCAGCCAAAGGACAAGGACAGGATTGATAACTGAAGCTTTCTTT

length: 14
J: TRBJ1-5
size: -
D: -
V: TRBV19
CDR3: CASSISGGGKPQHF
DNA: TGTGCCAGTAGTATTTCCGGAGGAGGCAAGCCCCAGCATTTT

length: 16
J: TRBJ2-2
size: -
D: TRBD2
V: TRBV9
CDR3: CASSLAGGPGTGELFF
DNA: TGTGCCAGCAGCTTAGCGGGGGGGCCGGGCACCGGGGAGCTGTTTTTT

length: 14
J: TRBJ1-1
size: -
D: -
V: TRBV3-1/TRBV3-2
CDR3: CASSQDEGAGRAFF
DNA: TGTGCCAGCAGCCAAGATGAGGGAGCCGGTCGAGCTTTCTTT

length: 12
J: TRBJ1-2
size: -
D: -
V: TRBV7-3
CDR3: CASGTSNYGYTF
DNA: TGTGCCAGCGGGACAAGCAACTATGGCTACACCTTC

length: 17
J: TRBJ2-5
size: -
D: TRBD1
V: TRBV5-5
CDR3: CASSTSWAQGARETQYF
DNA: TGTGCCAGCAGCACATCGTGGGCACAGGGGGCGAGGGAGACCCAGTACTTC

length: 13
J: TRBJ1-1
size: -
D: -
V: TRBV12-3/TRBV12-4
CDR3: CASRTGSATEAFF
DNA: TGTGCCAGCAGAACAGGGTCGGCCACTGAAGCTTTCTTT

length: 15
J: TRBJ1-1
size: -
D: -
V: TRBV28
CDR3: CASSIPRAVNTEAFF
DNA: TGTGCCAGCAGTATCCCCAGGGCGGTGAACACTGAAGCTTTCTTT

length: 13
J: TRBJ2-7
size: -
D: TRBD2
V: TRBV5-1
CDR3: CASSASGAYEQYF
DNA: TGCGCCAGCAGTGCTAGCGGGGCCTACGAGCAGTACTTC

length: 15
J: TRBJ2-1
size: -
D: TRBD2
V: TRBV7-6
CDR3: CASSSGLAGAREQFF
DNA: TGTGCCAGCAGCTCGGGACTAGCGGGAGCGAGGGAGCAGTTCTTC

length: 15
J: TRBJ1-2
size: -
D: -
V: TRBV5-1
CDR3: CASSSLPGTSYGYTF
DNA: TGCGCCAGCAGCTCTTTACCCGGGACATCCTATGGCTACACCTTC

length: 13
J: TRBJ1-1
size: once
D: -
V: TRBV12-3/TRBV12-4
CDR3: CASSRQANTEAFF
DNA: TGTGCCAGCAGTCGACAGGCGAACACTGAAGCTTTCTTT

length: 16
J: TRBJ1-5
size: -
D: -
V: TRBV7-9
CDR3: CASSSPGGTGDQPQHF
DNA: TGTGCCAGCAGCTCCCCGGGCGGGACGGGCGATCAGCCCCAGCATTTT

length: 13
J: TRBJ1-2
size: few
D: -
V: TRBV12-3/TRBV12-4
CDR3: CASSFSGEGGYTF
DNA: TGTGCCAGCAGCTTCTCAGGGGAGGGAGGCTACACCTTC

length: 15
J: TRBJ2-3
size: -
D: -
V: TRBV15
CDR3: CATSRPGVLTDTQYF
DNA: TGTGCCACCAGCAGACCAGGGGTTTTAACAGATACGCAGTATTTT

length: 15
J: TRBJ2-5
size: -
D: -
V: TRBV7-9
CDR3: CASSSMSSYQETQYF
DNA: TGTGCCAGCAGCTCGATGTCGAGTTACCAAGAGACCCAGTACTTC

length: 14
J: TRBJ2-7
size: -
D: TRBD2
V: TRBV9
CDR3: CASSIGTSGYEQYF
DNA: TGTGCCAGCAGCATTGGGACTAGCGGCTACGAGCAGTACTTC

length: 15
J: TRBJ2-2
size: few
D: -
V: TRBV5-1
CDR3: CASSLIGGAAGELFF
DNA: TGCGCCAGCAGCTTGATAGGAGGAGCCGCCGGGGAGCTGTTTTTT

length: 16
J: TRBJ1-2
size: -
D: TRBD1
V: TRBV19
CDR3: CASSIDHRQGSSGYTF
DNA: TGTGCCAGTAGTATAGATCACCGACAGGGCTCGTCGGGCTACACCTTC